This T cell receptor beta chain stems from a study of siplizumab effects on memory and regulatory T cells. The CDR3 has 13 residues. Germline CDR1 reads MNHNS; CDR2 reads SASEGT. Some 100,000 TCR templates were measured in each sample. TCRdb's copy holds only in-frame clones and misses some; the assay was immunoSEQ multiplex PCR. This sample has approximately 120,000 clones, with around 92% found just once. As for this clone: Its matching antigen is unknown.

Study-level points and caveats: Proof of suppressive function in proliferating Tregs from siplizumab cultures was not established. Memory cells seemed less diverse than naive T cells, which also seemed major contributors to the alloresponse. Alloreactive sequences traceable to unstimulated CD4+ memory cells declined significantly under siplizumab.

Sequencing was performed on Tregs sorted from blood. This clonotype was sampled from a human donor in good health. V gene TRBV6-1 combines with J gene TRBJ2-7; TRBD1 matches 8 bases. The CDR3 bases are TGTGCGACAGGGGACTGGCGCTCCTACGAGCAGTACTTC. As protein: CATGDWRSYEQYF.